The source of this T cell receptor (beta chain) is a study of early stage breast cancer tumors. The V gene lost 4 bases and the J gene lost 2 bases, with 14 bases spanning the gap. CDR1 is SGHTA, CDR2 FQGTGA, per germline. The CDR3 totals 15 residues. Sequencing was performed with immunoSEQ multiplex PCR; in TCRdb, only in-frame clones are kept and a portion is missing. The sample comprises under 5,500 clones, roughly 68% of which are singletons, and roughly 28% rests with the top ten. Sequencing was carried out using normal breast tissue next to the tumor. V usage is TRBV7-3 and J usage is TRBJ1-2, with a weak D call TRBD1 (5 bases). The receptor was isolated from a person aged 55 to 75 with breast cancer. The CDR3 DNA reads TGTGCCAGCAGCTGGGGGTCTGGGTCCAACTATGGCTACACCTTC. Translation gives CASSWGSGSNYGYTF.